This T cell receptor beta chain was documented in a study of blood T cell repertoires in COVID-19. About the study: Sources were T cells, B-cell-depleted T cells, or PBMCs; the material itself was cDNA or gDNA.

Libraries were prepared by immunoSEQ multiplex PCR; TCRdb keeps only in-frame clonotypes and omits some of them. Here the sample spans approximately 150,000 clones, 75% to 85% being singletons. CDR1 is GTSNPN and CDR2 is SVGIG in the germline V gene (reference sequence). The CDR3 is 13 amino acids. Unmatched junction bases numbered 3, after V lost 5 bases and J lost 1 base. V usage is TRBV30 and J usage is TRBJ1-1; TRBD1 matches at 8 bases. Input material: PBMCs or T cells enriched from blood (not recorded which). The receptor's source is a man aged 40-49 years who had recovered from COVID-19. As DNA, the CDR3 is TGTGCCTGGGACAGGGGAAAGAACACTGAAGCTTTCTTT. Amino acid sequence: CAWDRGKNTEAFF.